This T cell receptor (beta chain) is drawn from a study of cytomegalovirus exposure and HLA in healthy donors. Samples came from healthy bone marrow donors. The PCR was carried out with 60 Vbeta primers and 13 Jbeta primers. Profiled with immunoSEQ multiplex PCR; TCRdb holds only in-frame clones, not every one. The sample lists some 200,000 clones; over 9.5% were seen once. Germline-derived CDR1 and CDR2 are GTSNPN and SVGIG (reference sequence). The V segment lost 1 base and the J segment 5 bases; nucleotides outside the gene matches: 3. This CDR3 is built from 13 residues. Findings and caveats of the study: Earlier analysis yielded a pattern in which most TCR beta V segments were productive about 87% or about 30% of the time.

Comments on this clone: The antigen is undetermined.

The sequenced material came from PBMCs. V usage is TRBV30 and J usage is TRBJ1-1; TRBD1 matches at 8 bases. The sequence was obtained from a man over 45 in good health and CMV-seropositive. Here the CDR3 reads CAWSARTGTEAFF. DNA for the CDR3: TGTGCCTGGAGTGCGCGGACAGGGACTGAAGCTTTCTTT.